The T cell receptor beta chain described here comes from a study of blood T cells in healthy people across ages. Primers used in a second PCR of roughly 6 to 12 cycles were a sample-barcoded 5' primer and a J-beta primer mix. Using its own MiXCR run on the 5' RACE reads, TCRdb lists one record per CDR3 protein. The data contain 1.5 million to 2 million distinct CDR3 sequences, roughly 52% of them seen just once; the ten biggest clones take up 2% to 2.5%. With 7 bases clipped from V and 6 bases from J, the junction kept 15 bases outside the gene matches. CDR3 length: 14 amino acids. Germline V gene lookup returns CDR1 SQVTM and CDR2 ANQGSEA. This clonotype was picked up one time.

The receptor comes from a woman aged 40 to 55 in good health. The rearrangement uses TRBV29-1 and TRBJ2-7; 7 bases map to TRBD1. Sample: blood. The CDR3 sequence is CSARVGTAHGEQYF. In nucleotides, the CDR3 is TGCAGCGCTCGGGTGGGGACAGCACACGGCGAGCAGTACTTC.